One and the same sample provided the 9 T cell receptor beta chains below, sequenced in a study of cytomegalovirus exposure and HLA in healthy donors. It was with 60 Vbeta and 13 Jbeta primers that the PCR ran. TCRdb keeps only in-frame clones here, not all; method: immunoSEQ multiplex PCR. The sample contains 200,000 to 300,000 clones, just under 85% of which appear only once. The material sequenced was PBMCs. All receptors come from a woman in her thirties or forties in good health and CMV-seropositive.

The gene calls are TRBV30 and TRBJ2-3; D is unclear. Trimming took 2 bases from V and 0 from J, leaving 3 bases between them. There are 12 residues in the CDR3. CDR1 is GTSNPN, CDR2 SVGIG, per germline (reference sequence). In DNA form, the CDR3 reads TGTGCCTGGAGTTTAAGCACAGATACGCAGTATTTT. It translates to CAWSLSTDTQYF.

The chain is built from TRBV27 and TRBJ1-6; D is uncertain. Germline V gives CDR1 MNHEY, CDR2 SMNVEV (reference sequence). Trimming removed 0 bases from V and 0 bases from J, with 12 bases in between. This CDR3 is 18 amino acids long. The CDR3 loop reads CASSLSPQGSSYNSPLHF. The CDR3 region has the DNA TGTGCCAGCAGTTTATCCCCGCAAGGGAGCTCCTATAATTCACCCCTCCACTTT.

This clone was found once. The chain employs TRBV19 and TRBJ1-5; D may be TRBD1 (5 bases). Germline assignment: CDR1 LNHDA and CDR2 SQIVND (reference sequence). The CDR3 consists of 14 residues. Between the trimmed V and J ends, which lost 2 bases and 1 base, there was a span of 6 bases. The CDR3 nucleotides are TGTGCCAGTAGTATACAGGGAAGCAATCAGCCCCAGCATTTT. This codes for CASSIQGSNQPQHF.

The chain couples TRBV19 to TRBJ2-4; 7 bases line up with TRBD1. Germline lookup yields CDR1 LNHDA and CDR2 SQIVND (reference sequence). The length of the CDR3 is 15 residues. J was trimmed by 3 bases and V by 6 bases; bases with no gene match: 8. CDR3 DNA: TGTGCCAGTAGAACGACAGGGATCTTCAAAAACATTCAGTACTTC. This translates into CASRTTGIFKNIQYF. Looking up the rest from reference TRBV19 and TRBJ2-4 gives the full variable domain: DGGITQSPKYLFRKEGQNVTLSCEQNLNHDAMYWYRQDPGQGLRLIYYSQIVNDFQKGDIAEGYSVSREKKESFPLTVTSAQKNPTAFYLCASRTTGIFKNIQYFGAGTRLSVL.

V is TRBV2 and J is TRBJ1-1, with D perhaps TRBD1 (6 bases). Per the germline V gene, CDR1 is SNHLY and CDR2 is FYNNEI. The V end was cut by 5 bases, the J end by 0 bases, with 13 bases between. The CDR3 is 15 amino acids. This CDR3 is CASSHGQTMNTEAFF. CDR3 nucleotides: TGTGCCAGCAGTCATGGACAGACTATGAACACTGAAGCTTTCTTT.

This chain links TRBV7-9 with TRBJ1-2; no clear D gene. This CDR3 has 14 amino acids. Germline V gene data show CDR1 as SEHNR and CDR2 as FQNEAQ (reference sequence). The germline V and J ends were trimmed by 5 bases and 2 bases, with 12 bases remaining between them. The CDR3 region is CASSPTSVNYGYTF. For the CDR3, the DNA is TGTGCCAGCAGCCCCACATCTGTCAACTATGGCTACACCTTC.

The chain links TRBV4-1 to TRBJ2-1, with 12 bases fitting TRBD2. The CDR3 runs to 14 residues. V shed 4 bases, J shed 7 bases, and the junction held 2 bases outside the gene matches. Germline V gene lookup returns CDR1 MGHRA and CDR2 YSYEKL. Here the CDR3 DNA reads TGCGCCAGCAGCCTCGGACTAGCGGGAAATGAGCAGTTCTTC. Its protein is CASSLGLAGNEQFF.

This rearrangement joins TRBV28 to TRBJ1-2; 11 bases are a match to TRBD1. The length of the CDR3 is 16 residues. J was trimmed by 3 bases and V by 7 bases; bases with no gene match: 10. Germline loops: CDR1 MDHEN, CDR2 SYDVKM. CDR3 sequence: CASTTPPGQGDYGYTF. In DNA, the CDR3 is TGTGCCAGCACCACGCCTCCGGGACAGGGGGACTATGGCTACACCTTC.

The V gene is TRBV7-8, the J gene TRBJ2-1; a possible D gene is TRBD2 (7 bases). CDR3 length equals 15 residues. V lost 1 base, J lost 12 bases, and 19 bases lay in between. The germline V gene has CDR1 SGHVS and CDR2 FQNEAQ. The CDR3 coding sequence is TGTGCCAGCAGCTTAGGTTCGGGGGGCCGAGTAGGGCAGTTCTTC. As protein: CASSLGSGGRVGQFF.